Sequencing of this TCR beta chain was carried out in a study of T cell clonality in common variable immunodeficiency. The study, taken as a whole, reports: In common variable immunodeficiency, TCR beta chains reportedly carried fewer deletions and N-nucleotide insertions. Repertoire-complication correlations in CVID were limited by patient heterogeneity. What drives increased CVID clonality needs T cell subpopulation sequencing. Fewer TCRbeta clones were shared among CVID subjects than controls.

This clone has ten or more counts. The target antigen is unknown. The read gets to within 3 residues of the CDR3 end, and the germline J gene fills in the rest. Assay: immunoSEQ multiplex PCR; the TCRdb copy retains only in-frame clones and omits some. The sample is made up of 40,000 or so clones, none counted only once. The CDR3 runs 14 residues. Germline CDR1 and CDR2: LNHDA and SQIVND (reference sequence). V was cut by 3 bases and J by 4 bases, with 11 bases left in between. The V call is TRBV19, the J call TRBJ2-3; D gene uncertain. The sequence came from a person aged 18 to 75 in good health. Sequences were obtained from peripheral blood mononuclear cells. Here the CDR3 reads CASSIRSTADTQYF. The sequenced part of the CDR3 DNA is TGTGCCAGTAGTATCAGGTCCACCGCAGATACG.